The 17 T cell receptor beta chains listed next were all sequenced from one sample in a study of glioma-infiltrating T cells. The iRepertoire nested amplicon-rescue multiplex PCR amplified TCR alpha and beta CDR3s from RNA. TCRdb reprocessed the multiplex PCR reads with MiXCR, giving one entry per CDR3 protein. The sample holds about 200,000 distinct CDR3 sequences, over 25% seen once. The specimen was glioma tissue, nonneoplastic brain tissue, or PBMCs (not recorded which). The receptors stem from a human donor with low-grade glioma or glioblastoma, undergoing nonglioma brain surgery, or in good health (not recorded which).

On this clonotype itself: This may stem from a read error, because a much larger clone lies one nucleotide away. It is likely a read error, because the conserved phenylalanine at the end of the CDR3 is missing. The chain is built from TRBV18 and TRBJ1-1; 9 nucleotides agree with TRBD1. In germline, CDR1 is KGHSH, CDR2 LQKENI. The CDR3 is 15 residues long. V lost 4 bases, J lost 4 bases, and 7 bases stayed unmatched. CDR3 in amino acids: CASSLMTDRGTEAFL. The CDR3 bases are TGTGCCAGCTCACTTATGACGGACAGGGGCACTGAAGCTTTCCTT.

The chain has TRBV5-6 and TRBJ2-7; a possible D gene is TRBD2 (6 bases). The V gene lost 0 bases and the J gene lost 2 bases, with 18 bases spanning the gap. CDR3 length: 17 amino acids. From germline, CDR1 is SGHDT and CDR2 YYEEEE. CDR3 region: CASSLEAGTLGTYEQYF. For the CDR3, the DNA is TGTGCCAGCAGCTTGGAAGCCGGGACTCTAGGCACCTACGAGCAGTACTTC.

This clonotype was picked up many times. The CDR3 sequence is CASSYSGIAPTDTQYF. CDR3 sequence (DNA): TGTGCCAGCAGTTACTCTGGGATAGCGCCCACAGATACGCAGTATTTT. V is TRBV6-5 and J is TRBJ2-3, with D possibly TRBD2 on 5 matching bases. Trimming took off 0 bases at V and 2 bases at J, with 12 bases between the two ends. The V gene's germline CDR1 is MNHEY and CDR2 SVGAGI. The CDR3 has 16 residues.

This sequence joins TRBV7-2 and TRBJ2-7; D perhaps matches TRBD1 (6 bases). Germline V gene lookup returns CDR1 SGHTA and CDR2 FQGNSA. Trimming took off 4 bases at V and 1 base at J, with 11 bases between the two ends. This CDR3 spans 14 amino acids. In DNA, the CDR3 is TGTGCCAGCAGCTCAGGGGCAGGTTCCTACGAGCAGTACTTC. It translates to CASSSGAGSYEQYF.

This chain links TRBV19 with TRBJ2-7; 10 nucleotides match TRBD2. V gave up 3 bases and J gave up 3 bases; unmatched junction bases: 5. Germline CDR1 reads LNHDA; CDR2 reads SQIVND (reference sequence). This CDR3 region has 15 residues. Here the CDR3 reads CASSMVAGGHYEQYF. The CDR3 DNA is TGTGCCAGTAGTATGGTAGCGGGAGGCCACTACGAGCAGTACTTC.

This clonotype has a count of ten or more. The chain recombines TRBV7-2 with TRBJ2-7, with D possibly matching TRBD2 (5 bases). The CDR3 has 12 residues. Germline loops: CDR1 SGHTA, CDR2 FQGNSA. V was clipped by 1 base and J by 5 bases, with 6 bases between them. The CDR3, as DNA: TGTGCCAGCAGCTTAGTGCGGGACGAGCAGTACTTC. Its translation: CASSLVRDEQYF.

The chain couples TRBV10-2 to TRBJ2-5; possible D gene TRBD2, 5 bases. The V gene lost 4 bases and the J gene lost 1 base, with 10 bases spanning the gap. Germline assignment: CDR1 WSHSY and CDR2 SAAADI. CDR3 length equals 14 residues. The CDR3 loop is CASSVVGSQETQYF. CDR3 nucleotide sequence: TGCGCCAGCAGTGTTGTTGGGAGCCAAGAGACCCAGTACTTC.

The genes are TRBV5-4 and TRBJ2-5, with D unresolved. The V gene lost 5 bases and the J gene lost 2 bases, with 10 bases spanning the gap. CDR1 is SGHNT and CDR2 is YYREEE in the germline V gene (reference sequence). The CDR3 length is 13 residues. As DNA, the CDR3 is TGTGCCAGCAGTCTTGACGGACAAGAGACCCAGTACTTC. It is translated as CASSLDGQETQYF.

On this clonotype: This could be a read error, since a much larger clone is one nucleotide away. The chain couples TRBV29-1 to TRBJ2-1; no clear D gene. Germline V gene lookup returns CDR1 SQVTM and CDR2 ANQGSEA. This CDR3 has 10 residues. The CDR3 protein is CSVRYNEQLF. Here the CDR3 DNA reads TGCAGCGTCCGCTACAATGAGCAGTTGTTC.

This clonotype was seen ten or more times. The gene calls are TRBV6-1 and TRBJ2-5; D uncertain. The CDR3 spans 14 residues. Germline V gene lookup returns CDR1 MNHNS and CDR2 SASEGT. V gave up 5 bases and J gave up 3 bases, with 13 bases separating them. CDR3 nucleotides: TGTGCCAGCAGTTACGCGATCAATGAAGAGACCCAGTACTTC. The encoded protein is CASSYAINEETQYF.

This clonotype was observed at least ten times. The rearrangement joins TRBV7-6 to TRBJ2-1; 7 positions match TRBD1. The CDR3 has 15 residues. CDR1 and CDR2 (germline): SGHVS, FNYEAQ. With 5 bases clipped from V and 2 bases from J, the junction kept 6 bases outside the gene matches. The CDR3 region is CASSPTGAAYNEQFF. The CDR3 nucleotides are TGTGCCAGCAGCCCTACAGGGGCGGCCTACAATGAGCAGTTCTTC.

The table lists this clonotype with many counts. The V and J genes are TRBV28 and TRBJ2-3; 9 bases are shared with TRBD1. The length of the CDR3 is 15 residues. V lost 5 bases and J lost 0; bases outside the gene matches: 3. CDR1 is MDHEN, CDR2 SYDVKM, per germline. The chain's CDR3 is CASSTGQGSTDTQYF. The DNA of the CDR3 is TGTGCCAGCAGTACGGGACAGGGAAGCACAGATACGCAGTATTTT.

This clonotype was seen at least ten times. This chain connects TRBV28 to TRBJ2-7; 8 nucleotides match TRBD1. Per germline, CDR1 MDHEN and CDR2 SYDVKM. Trimming took 6 bases from V and 2 from J; bases not matched to a gene: 6. The CDR3 extends over 14 amino acids. Here the CDR3 reads CASRADRATYEQYF. CDR3 sequence (DNA): TGTGCCAGCAGAGCGGACAGGGCGACCTACGAGCAGTACTTC. The whole variable domain, filled in from reference TRBV28 and TRBJ2-7, reads DVKVTQSSRYLVKRTGEKVFLECVQDMDHENMFWYRQDPGLGLRLIYFSYDVKMKEKGDIPEGYSVSREKKERFSLILESASTNQTSMYLCASRADRATYEQYFGPGTRLTVT.

Turning to this clonotype: Just one base apart from a much larger clone, this may be a read error. The chain uses TRBV12-3 or TRBV12-4 and TRBJ1-5; D not resolved. CDR3 length: 13 residues. The CDR3 here is CASSLGRSEPQHF. Here the CDR3 DNA reads TGTGCCAGCAGCTTAGGACGATCGGAGCCCCAGCATTTT.

This clonotype showed up many times. The V gene is TRBV6-6, the J gene TRBJ1-5; TRBD1 might be the D (6 bases). Germline CDR1 reads MNHNY; CDR2 reads SVGAGI (reference sequence). Trimming pared 2 bases from V and 6 bases from J, leaving 11 bases between. The length of the CDR3 is 14 residues. CDR3 DNA sequence: TGTGCCAGCAGTTACACAACAGGGTCTCAGCCCCAGCATTTT. Translation: CASSYTTGSQPQHF.

Comment on this clonotype: Being one base from a much bigger clone, this may be a read error. The chain joins TRBV5-1 to TRBJ1-5; perhaps TRBD1 as D (6 bases). The CDR3 loop spans 15 amino acids. Germline V gene lookup returns CDR1 SGHRS and CDR2 YFSETQ. The CDR3 loop reads CASSLAGAGNKPQHF. Here the CDR3 DNA reads TGCGCCAGCAGCTTGGCAGGGGCAGGCAATAAGCCCCAGCATTTT.

Comment on this clonotype: Since a much larger clone is just one base distant, this may be a read error. This chain links TRBV19 with TRBJ1-4; weak D call: TRBD1 (5 bases). Germline V gene lookup returns CDR1 LNHDA and CDR2 SQIVND (reference sequence). The CDR3 spans 14 residues. The CDR3 loop is CASRETGAGEKLLF. The CDR3 nucleotides are TGTGCCAGTAGAGAGACCGGGGCCGGTGAAAAACTGCTTTTT. The variable domain in full, completed from reference TRBV19 and TRBJ1-4, reads DGGITQSPKYLFRKEGQNVTLSCEQNLNHDAMYWYRQDPGQGLRLIYYSQIVNDFQKGDIAEGYSVSREKKESFPLTVTSAQKNPTAFYLCASRETGAGEKLLFGSGTQLSVL.